The 29 T cell receptor beta chains given below trace back to one sample, sequenced in a study of cytomegalovirus exposure and HLA in healthy donors. It was with 60 Vbeta and 13 Jbeta primers that the PCR ran. Data came from immunoSEQ multiplex PCR; TCRdb stores just in-frame clones and leaves some out. The table records 200,000 or so clones, 65% to 90% of them present only once. The sequencing input was PBMCs. These receptor sequences come from a girl aged 5 to 17 in good health and CMV-seronegative.

V is TRBV6-5 and J is TRBJ1-2; maybe TRBD1 (6 bases). Germline V lookup: CDR1 MNHEY, CDR2 SVGAGI. This CDR3 region has 13 residues. V was trimmed by 2 bases and J by 4 bases, leaving 8 bases between them. This chain's CDR3 is CASSYVGGYGYTF. CDR3 sequence (DNA): TGTGCCAGCAGTTACGTAGGGGGCTATGGCTACACCTTC.

The V and J genes are TRBV14 and TRBJ1-1, with a possible D match to TRBD1 (6 bases). The CDR3 length is 15 residues. Germline V CDR1 and CDR2: SGHDN, FVKESK. V lost 2 bases and J 0 bases, leaving 10 bases between the germline ends. CDR3 sequence reads: CASSQLTGVNTEAFF. For the CDR3, the DNA is TGTGCCAGCAGCCAACTGACAGGCGTGAACACTGAAGCTTTCTTT.

V usage is TRBV5-1 and J usage is TRBJ2-7; 8 nucleotides line up with TRBD2. The germline gives CDR1 SGHRS, CDR2 YFSETQ. The CDR3 runs 15 residues. The V segment lost 4 bases and the J segment 2 bases; nucleotides outside the gene matches: 8. The chain's CDR3 is CASSPERGTTYEQYF. CDR3 DNA sequence: TGCGCCAGCAGCCCCGAGCGGGGGACCACCTACGAGCAGTACTTC. Variable domain in full (rest from reference TRBV5-1 and TRBJ2-7): KAGVTQTPRYLIKTRGQQVTLSCSPISGHRSVSWYQQTPGQGLQFLFEYFSETQRNKGNFPGRFSGRQFSNSRSEMNVSTLELGDSALYLCASSPERGTTYEQYFGPGTRLTVT.

V gene TRBV29-1 combines with J gene TRBJ2-1; a weak D match, TRBD1 (7 bases). Per germline, CDR1 SQVTM and CDR2 ANQGSEA. With 0 bases removed from V and 7 bases from J, the gap between germline ends came to 13 bases. The CDR3 runs 14 residues. The CDR3: CSVEEGSGGNEQFF. The CDR3 DNA sequence: TGCAGCGTTGAAGAAGGGTCAGGGGGGAATGAGCAGTTCTTC.

This sequence joins TRBV30 and TRBJ1-5; possibly TRBD1 for D (5 bases). V was trimmed by 1 base and J by 4 bases, leaving 8 bases between them. CDR1 is GTSNPN and CDR2 is SVGIG in the germline V gene (reference sequence). There are 13 residues in the CDR3. The CDR3 DNA sequence: TGTGCCTGGAGTGAAGGGGTTAATCAGCCCCAGCATTTT. This sequence encodes CAWSEGVNQPQHF.

In its sample, this clone was seen once. The genes are TRBV28 and TRBJ2-7; TRBD1 is a possible D gene (5 bases). V gave up 1 base and J gave up 5 bases, with 12 bases separating them. Germline CDR1 MDHEN, CDR2 SYDVKM. CDR3 length: 14 amino acids. The CDR3 is CASSLFPGIDEQYF. DNA for the CDR3: TGTGCCAGCAGTTTATTCCCAGGGATCGACGAGCAGTACTTC.

J is TRBJ2-5 and V is TRBV7-9; D gene ambiguous. The CDR3 consists of 15 residues. CDR1 SEHNR and CDR2 FQNEAQ come from the germline V gene (reference sequence). With 4 bases removed from V and 6 bases from J, the gap between germline ends came to 18 bases. The CDR3 is CASSSATNRLKTQYF. The CDR3 bases are TGTGCCAGCAGCTCCGCGACAAATCGTCTAAAGACCCAGTACTTC.

V is TRBV13 and J is TRBJ2-1, with 7 bases identical to TRBD1. From germline, CDR1 is PRHDT and CDR2 FYEKMQ (reference sequence). This CDR3 is built from 13 residues. V lost 4 bases to trimming and J lost 6 bases; unmatched junction nucleotides: 3. This CDR3 reads CASSWTGANEQFF. The CDR3 bases are TGTGCCAGCAGCTGGACAGGAGCCAATGAGCAGTTCTTC.

The V call is TRBV14, the J call TRBJ1-4, with 8 bases fitting TRBD1. This CDR3 comprises 14 residues. The junction had 4 bases not matched to a gene; V was cut back by 3 bases and J by 7 bases. The germline V gene has CDR1 SGHDN and CDR2 FVKESK. CDR3 nucleotides: TGTGCCAGCAGCCACAGGGGGCGCATTGAAAAACTGTTTTTT. This codes for CASSHRGRIEKLFF.

The rearrangement joins TRBV19 to TRBJ1-4; the D is unclear. Germline lookup yields CDR1 LNHDA and CDR2 SQIVND (reference sequence). The CDR3 extends over 17 amino acids. The V and J ends lost 6 bases and 2 bases respectively, with 19 bases between them. CDR3 DNA sequence: TGTGCCAGTAGCCCCACCCCAATACAGCTTACTAATGAAAAACTGTTTTTT. It translates to CASSPTPIQLTNEKLFF.

This chain connects TRBV28 to TRBJ1-3; the D is unclear. The CDR3 length is 15 residues. The V end lost 3 bases, the J end lost 0 bases, and 9 bases lay between the germline ends. Germline V CDR1 and CDR2: MDHEN, SYDVKM. CDR3 DNA: TGTGCCAGCAGTTTCCAACGACTCTCTGGAAACACCATATATTTT. As protein: CASSFQRLSGNTIYF.

This chain uses TRBV2 with TRBJ1-1; 7 bases fit TRBD1. The CDR3 length is 13 residues. With V trimmed by 9 bases and J by 13 bases, 17 bases remained unmatched. CDR1 SNHLY and CDR2 FYNNEI come from the germline V gene. The CDR3 region is CARKTLGGQVGFF. The CDR3, as DNA: TGTGCCAGGAAAACGCTAGGGGGCCAAGTTGGTTTCTTT.

CDR3 bases: TGTGCCAGCAGGAAGACAGGGGCCGGAGATACGCAGTATTTT. It codes for CASRKTGAGDTQYF. The chain joins TRBV6-6 to TRBJ2-3, with 8 nucleotides matching TRBD1. The V segment lost 6 bases and the J segment 5 bases; nucleotides outside the gene matches: 7. The CDR3 runs to 14 residues. Germline V gene data show CDR1 as MNHNY and CDR2 as SVGAGI (reference sequence).

This clone appeared many times. V is TRBV5-6 and J is TRBJ1-3, with 7 bases that match TRBD1. V lost 2 bases, J lost 4 bases, and 6 bases stayed unmatched. The germline V gene has CDR1 SGHDT and CDR2 YYEEEE. The CDR3 totals 15 residues. The CDR3 spells CASSFRGLGGNTIYF. CDR3 bases: TGTGCCAGCAGCTTTAGGGGGCTAGGAGGAAACACCATATATTTT.

This clone was counted once. This chain uses TRBV7-9 with TRBJ2-5; 12 nucleotides match TRBD2. Trimming at V came to 3 bases and at J to 5 bases, leaving 1 base not matched to a gene. Germline V gives CDR1 SEHNR, CDR2 FQNEAQ (reference sequence). This CDR3 has 14 residues. This chain's CDR3 is CASSFGTSGETQYF. The CDR3 DNA follows: TGTGCCAGCAGCTTCGGGACTAGCGGGGAGACCCAGTACTTC.

This sequence joins TRBV15 and TRBJ1-3; D is unclear. Germline assignment: CDR1 LNHNV and CDR2 YYDKDF (reference sequence). Trimming removed 3 bases at V and 3 bases at J, with 12 bases between. This CDR3 region has 15 residues. The CDR3 DNA reads as TGTGCCACCAGCAGTGGTTCTGGCATTGGAAACACCATATATTTT. Its translation is CATSSGSGIGNTIYF.

This chain uses TRBV4-3 with TRBJ1-2; 9 bases match TRBD1. V dropped 5 bases and J dropped 4; count of bases not matched to a gene: 17. The CDR3 is 18 residues long. The germline V gene has CDR1 LGHNA and CDR2 YSLEER. CDR3 region: CASSEGRPGQGPTYGYTF. The CDR3 DNA is TGCGCCAGCAGCGAAGGGAGACCGGGACAGGGACCAACCTATGGCTACACCTTC.

This clone appeared once. The rearrangement uses TRBV4-2 and TRBJ2-3; possible D gene TRBD2, 6 bases. This CDR3 spans 16 amino acids. Trimming left V 3 bases short and J 3 bases short, with 16 bases between. From germline, CDR1 is LGHNA and CDR2 YNFKEQ. The CDR3 loop is CASSQGPDSGTDTQYF. The CDR3, as DNA: TGTGCCAGCAGCCAGGGGCCCGATAGCGGTACAGATACGCAGTATTTT.

This clone was counted between two and nine times. This chain's CDR3 is CASSQDTGQKRPQHF. The CDR3 DNA is TGCGCCAGCAGCCAAGACACAGGGCAGAAGCGGCCCCAGCATTTT. The chain recombines TRBV4-1 with TRBJ1-5; D perhaps matches TRBD1 (6 bases). Trimming took off 0 bases at V and 9 bases at J, with 15 bases between the two ends. This CDR3 spans 15 amino acids. The germline CDR1 and CDR2 sequences are MGHRA and YSYEKL.

The CDR3, as DNA: TGTGCCAGCAGGACGATCGGACAGGGATCCTACGAGCAGTACTTC. This gives the protein CASRTIGQGSYEQYF. The gene calls are TRBV6-1 and TRBJ2-7; 8 bases map to TRBD1. The germline gives CDR1 MNHNS, CDR2 SASEGT. After removal of 6 bases from V and 1 base from J, the junction contained 8 bases not matched to a gene. The CDR3 runs 15 residues.

This rearrangement joins TRBV5-4 to TRBJ1-2; possible D gene TRBD1, 5 bases. The ends were cut back, 3 bases at V and 8 bases at J, with 8 bases in the middle. CDR1 SGHNT and CDR2 YYREEE come from the germline V gene (reference sequence). The CDR3 runs to 11 residues. The CDR3, as DNA: TGTGCCAGCAGCTGGGGGGTGGGCTACACCTTC. This sequence encodes CASSWGVGYTF.

This clone showed up just a few times. J is TRBJ1-4 and V is TRBV5-8; D might be TRBD1 (5 bases). The CDR3 consists of 14 residues. Trimming stripped 2 bases from V and 4 bases from J, with 9 bases between. Germline CDR1 is SGHTS and CDR2 is YDEGEE. In DNA form, the CDR3 reads TGTGCCAGCAGCTTCCGGGACTATAATGAAAAACTGTTTTTT. It encodes CASSFRDYNEKLFF. Based on the CDR3 plus reference TRBV5-8 and TRBJ1-4, the full variable domain is EAGVTQSPTHLIKTRGQQATLRCSPISGHTSVYWYQQALGLGLQFLLWYDEGEERNRGNFPPRFSGRQFPNYSSELNVNALELEDSALYLCASSFRDYNEKLFFGSGTQLSVL.

This chain links TRBV7-6 with TRBJ2-5; 9 nucleotides match TRBD2. Germline V gives CDR1 SGHVS, CDR2 FNYEAQ. Trimming at V came to 5 bases and at J to 4 bases, leaving 8 bases not matched to a gene. This CDR3 spans 15 amino acids. The CDR3 DNA reads as TGTGCCAGCAGCCCCCTAGCGGGGAGCCGAGAGACCCAGTACTTC. This gives the protein CASSPLAGSRETQYF. The whole variable domain, filled in from reference TRBV7-6 and TRBJ2-5, reads GAGVSQSPRYKVTKRGQDVALRCDPISGHVSLYWYRQALGQGPEFLTYFNYEAQQDKSGLPNDRFSAERPEGSISTLTIQRTEQRDSAMYRCASSPLAGSRETQYFGPGTRLLVL.

This clone appeared a few times. This chain connects TRBV7-9 to TRBJ2-7; TRBD2 matches 10 bases. V lost 7 bases to trimming and J lost 6 bases; unmatched junction nucleotides: 9. In germline, CDR1 is SEHNR, CDR2 FQNEAQ (reference sequence). The CDR3 is 14 amino acids. The CDR3 nucleotides are TGTGCCAGCACATTAGCGGGAGGCTCTGGCGAGCAGTACTTC. Amino acids: CASTLAGGSGEQYF.

This chain joins TRBV9 and TRBJ2-7; 7 nucleotides align to TRBD1. The V gene end was trimmed by 6 bases and the J gene end by 2 bases; junction bases not matched to a gene: 8. CDR3 size: 14 residues. Germline V gives CDR1 SGDLS, CDR2 YYNGEE. The CDR3 protein is CASTPGQSAYEQYF. The CDR3 DNA reads as TGTGCCAGCACTCCGGGACAGAGCGCCTACGAGCAGTACTTC.

The J gene is TRBJ2-7, the V gene TRBV9; possibly TRBD2 for D (6 bases). Per the germline V gene, CDR1 is SGDLS and CDR2 is YYNGEE. Trimming cost V 0 bases and J 3 bases, with 16 bases left between them. This CDR3 contains 16 residues. In nucleotides, the CDR3 is TGTGCCAGCAGCGTAGGAGGAGGGCACGGGGACTACGAGCAGTACTTC. Its translation: CASSVGGGHGDYEQYF.

The chain couples TRBV6-1 to TRBJ2-2; D is perhaps TRBD1 (5 bases). V lost 7 bases and J lost 1, with 13 bases in between. This CDR3 is 15 amino acids long. Germline V gives CDR1 MNHNS, CDR2 SASEGT. For the CDR3, the DNA is TGTGCCAGCACTCGATTCGGACAGAACACCGGGGAGCTGTTTTTT. Protein sequence: CASTRFGQNTGELFF.

This chain links TRBV5-4 with TRBJ1-1; TRBD1 is a possible D gene (6 bases). Per germline, CDR1 SGHNT and CDR2 YYREEE (reference sequence). V was shortened by 4 bases and J by 3 bases, with 10 bases between the two germline ends. The CDR3 runs to 13 residues. CDR3 residues: CASSLGQYTEAFF. The CDR3 DNA reads TGTGCCAGCAGCCTAGGACAGTACACTGAAGCTTTCTTT.

The chain employs TRBV5-8 and TRBJ2-7, with TRBD2 identical over 7 bases. Looked up from germline, CDR1 is SGHTS and CDR2 is YDEGEE. The CDR3 extends over 15 amino acids. J lost 2 bases, V lost 2 bases, and 7 bases had no gene match. The CDR3 loop reads CASSLMGGLTYEQYF. In DNA form, the CDR3 reads TGTGCCAGCAGCTTAATGGGAGGGCTAACCTACGAGCAGTACTTC.